The table lists the clone carrying this T cell receptor beta chain with a few counts. Its antigen is currently unknown. The CDR3 is 11 residues long. The germline CDR1 and CDR2 sequences are SGHAT and FQNNGV. V lost 5 bases and J lost 10, with 11 bases in between. This entry is derived from a study of regulatory T cells. General study findings and limits: Hydrophobic residues at CDR3 positions 6 and 7 were enriched in conventional CD4+ T cells of CD3G-deficient patients. Skewed V and J usage and few unique V-J pairs marked patient repertoires, most in Tregs.

Autoimmunity was present in every CD3G-deficient patient, worse in two. Patients aged 2 to 39 years had fewer naive and more memory CD4+ and CD8+ T cells. Regulatory (CD25-high CD127-low) and conventional (CD25-low CD127-high) CD4+ T cells were sorted separately. Primers: 52 TRBV forward and 13 TRBJ reverse. Assay: immunoSEQ multiplex PCR; the TCRdb copy retains only in-frame clones and omits some. Found here are tens of thousands of clones, roughly 92% of them singletons; the top ten hold 0.85% to 1%. V and J are TRBV11-2 and TRBJ1-1, with D perhaps TRBD1 (6 bases). The sequencing input was conventional CD4+ T cells sorted from blood. The source is a child aged 2-15 years with CD3G deficiency. CDR3 bases: TGTGCCAGCAGCCCAGGGGTGGGAGCTTTCTTT. It codes for CASSPGVGAFF.